This TCR beta chain emerged from a study of T cells after yellow fever vaccination. One entry per CDR3 protein, called by TCRdb with MiXCR from the 5' RACE reads. This table has about 350,000 distinct CDR3 sequences, 9.5% to 15% appearing once. The trim removed 4 bases at V and 9 bases at J, leaving 5 bases unmatched. The CDR3 consists of 14 residues. Germline loops: CDR1 LGHNT, CDR2 FRNRAP. The sequence came from a man between 18 and 35 years old who received the YFV17D yellow fever vaccine. The J gene is TRBJ2-1, the V gene TRBV12-5, with 11 bases identical to TRBD1. The sequencing used CD4+ T cells sorted from PBMCs, collected 15 days after the yellow fever booster vaccination. The CDR3 region is CASGSGTGGGEQFF. CDR3 DNA sequence: TGTGCTAGTGGTTCCGGGACAGGGGGGGGTGAGCAGTTCTTC.